Only a few counts were recorded for the clone carrying this T cell receptor (beta chain). Its target is not known. Germline and genes here are mouse. The read terminates 4 residues ahead of where the CDR3 ends, so the germline J gene completes it. Once RNA had been extracted, it was reverse transcribed into cDNA to act as the sequencing template. This table comes from immunoSEQ multiplex PCR, and its TCRdb copy is limited to in-frame clones, with some not included. The sample is made up of about 270,000 clones, none counted only once. The authors sorted pooled cutaneous lymph node cells using CD4, CD8alpha, NKG2D, NKG2ACE and other markers. Germline values: CDR1 NSHNY, CDR2 SYGAGN. Trimming took off 2 bases at V and 6 bases at J, with 9 bases between the two ends. This CDR3 comprises 13 residues. The sample is drawn from a study of CD8+ T cells in alopecia areata. Study-level information: Female C3H/HeJ mice aged roughly 6-11 weeks received skin from roughly 6-13-month-old C3H/HeJ donors with spontaneous alopecia. General study results and limits: Scalp samples also yield sequences from resident alphabeta T cells of normal skin.

This receptor was obtained from a C3H/HeJ mouse with alopecia areata. This strain has MHC haplotype H2-k. The chain has TRBV13-1 and TRBJ2-1, with D possibly being TRBD1 (5 bases). Sequences were obtained from CD4+ T cells sorted from a lymph node. The DNA read from the CDR3 is TGTGCCAGCAGTGACAACAGGTTTGCT. This sequence encodes CASSDNRFA. The CDR3 reads in full as CASSDNRFAEQFF.